This T cell receptor (beta chain) is from a study of beta chain features in type 1 diabetes (dated by TCRdb to the late 2010s). With respect to the entire study: Mean age, gender distribution, total cell number and subset yield did not differ between patients and healthy donors. Across all samples, approximately 98,000,000 sorted cells were examined, and cell number per subset correlated strongly with RNA yield. In the study, recently diagnosed type 1 diabetes patients and matched healthy donors were compared on the TCRB repertoires of their sorted circulating CD4+ T cell subsets. Regulatory and stem cell-like memory subsets were obtained from only 8 patients and roughly eight healthy donors, while naive and central memory subsets were obtained from all 28 donors. General study outcomes and caveats: Because the HLA sub-analyses included only small numbers of individuals, any influence of HLA type on TCRB rearrangement was left unresolved. Patients with type 1 diabetes made fewer insertions and deleted more nucleotides at VDJ recombination sites, implying thymic rearrangement abnormalities. Shorter templates might have been favored by PCR, but patient and control samples were amplified and corrected together, so both groups would have been affected equally by any skew. The naive, central memory and regulatory TCRB repertoires appeared to resemble one another more closely among patients than among healthy donors. In all four CD4+ subsets, TCRB CDR3 length was moderately but significantly shorter in type 1 diabetes patients. Because cDNA rather than genomic DNA was sequenced, highly expressing activated cells could have been over-represented, although no difference in activation and CD3 levels was found between groups.

V gives up 7 bases and J gives up 0 bases, and the segment between their germline ends measures 12 bases. The germline V gene supplies CDR1 MNHNS and CDR2 SASEGT. Taken from cysteine to phenylalanine, the CDR3 has 14 residues. Only the CDR3 part of the read is kept: 42 bases, read in frame from the first base. For this clone: The target of this receptor is not known. Within one base of it there is no much larger clone, and no base qualities were kept.

The High Capacity cDNA Reverse Transcription Kit was used to reverse transcribe all of the isolated RNA, meaning that expressed TCRB transcripts were what got sequenced. Naive, central memory and regulatory T cell samples underwent deep immunoSEQ sequencing, averaging about 3.5 million total reads per sample. Sorted cells were lysed in RLT buffer, and RNA was extracted using DNase-treated RNeasy Micro or Mini kits according to cell number. To prevent cross-contamination, every cell subset was processed on its own, while patient and healthy donor samples were processed together. Using the immunoSEQ multiplex PCR, TCRB sequences were amplified from cDNA into 87-bp fragments spanning the CDR3 region. The amplicons were sequenced using the Illumina HiSeq platform. The study's processing was this. PCR bias was computationally corrected using synthetic template baselines, reads within Hamming distance 2 were collapsed, and singletons that could not be merged were discarded. Reads were aligned against IMGT so that V, D and J genes, CDR3 length and insertions or deletions at six rearrangement sites could be assigned. Within each subset, clonotype counts were normalized to sorted cell number, and only after that were true diversity and Gini coefficients computed with the tcR R package. The overlap coefficient, calculated on TCRB nucleotide sequences, was used to quantify repertoire sharing. Out-of-frame TCRB sequences from naive cells were analyzed to stand in for the pre-selection repertoire. Held by TCRdb, this immuneACCESS table contains in-frame sequences only and omits some clones. Under half of the omission traces to an unresolved V gene where checked; the cause of the rest is unknown. That table furnishes V, J and clone size, whereas the DNA furnished D and trimming. In this sample the table shows about 900,000 clones, about a sixth of which occur a single time. The ten largest clones capture 0.02% to 0.03% of the sample.

From each donor, a single peripheral blood sample of around 0.12 L on average was drawn into heparinised tubes. A BD FACSAria II and a panel including CD45RO, CCR7, CD25, CD127, CD95 and CD27 were used to sort naive, central memory, regulatory and stem cell-like memory CD4+ T cells. Purity was above 98% for every sorted population. PBMCs were isolated immediately by Lymphoprep density gradient centrifugation and stained directly without culture. So that batch effects would be minimized, each experiment stained and sorted samples in pairs, pairing one healthy donor with one patient. The chain was built from TRBV6-1 and TRBJ1-1; the D gene is perhaps TRBD1, on 5 matching bases. Sequenced: naive CD4+ T cells from blood. The cell subset or site label for this specimen denotes: true naive CD4+ T cells. The source is a woman under 30 in good health. CDR3 sequence: CASKLTRVNTEAFF. The sequence in DNA is TGTGCCAGCAAACTGACCAGGGTGAACACTGAAGCTTTCTTT.